This T cell receptor beta chain was recorded in a study of blood T cell repertoires in COVID-19. TCRdb's copy holds only in-frame clones and misses some; the assay was immunoSEQ multiplex PCR. The repertoire consists of roughly 400,000 clones, with 90% to 95% occurring once and the leading ten covering 0.8% to 0.9%. The CDR3 length is 12 residues. From germline, CDR1 is GTSNPN and CDR2 SVGIG (reference sequence). V was shortened by 6 bases and J by 6 bases, with 14 bases between the two germline ends. Material for sequencing was PBMCs or T cells enriched from blood (not recorded which). The TCR originated in a woman in her thirties or forties who had been exposed to COVID-19. The V and J genes are TRBV30 and TRBJ1-1; no reliable D call. CDR3 loop: CACDRVAAEAFF. CDR3 DNA sequence: TGTGCCTGTGACCGCGTCGCGGCTGAAGCTTTCTTT.